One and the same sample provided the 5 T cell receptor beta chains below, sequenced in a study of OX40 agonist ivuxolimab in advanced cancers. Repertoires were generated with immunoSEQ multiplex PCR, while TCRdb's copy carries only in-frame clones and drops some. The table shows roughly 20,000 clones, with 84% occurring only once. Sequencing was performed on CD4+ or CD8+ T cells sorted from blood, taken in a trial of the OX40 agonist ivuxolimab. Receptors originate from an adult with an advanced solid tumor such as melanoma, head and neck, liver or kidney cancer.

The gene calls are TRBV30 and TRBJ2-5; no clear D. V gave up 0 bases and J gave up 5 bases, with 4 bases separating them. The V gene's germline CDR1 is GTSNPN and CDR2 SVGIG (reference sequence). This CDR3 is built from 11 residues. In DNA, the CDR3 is TGTGCCTGGAGTGTTAAGGAGACCCAGTACTTC. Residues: CAWSVKETQYF.

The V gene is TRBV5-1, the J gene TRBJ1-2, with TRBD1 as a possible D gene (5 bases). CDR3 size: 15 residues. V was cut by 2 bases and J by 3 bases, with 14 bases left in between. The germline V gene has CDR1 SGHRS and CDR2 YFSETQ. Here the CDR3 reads CASSLTPMGDYGYTF. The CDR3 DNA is TGCGCCAGCAGCTTAACCCCGATGGGGGACTATGGCTACACCTTC.

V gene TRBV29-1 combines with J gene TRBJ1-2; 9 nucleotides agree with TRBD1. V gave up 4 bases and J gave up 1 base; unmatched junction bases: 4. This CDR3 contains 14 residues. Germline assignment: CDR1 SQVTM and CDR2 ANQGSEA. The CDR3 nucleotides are TGCAGCGTTGGGGGGGGACAGGGTAACTATGGCTACACCTTC. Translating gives CSVGGGQGNYGYTF.

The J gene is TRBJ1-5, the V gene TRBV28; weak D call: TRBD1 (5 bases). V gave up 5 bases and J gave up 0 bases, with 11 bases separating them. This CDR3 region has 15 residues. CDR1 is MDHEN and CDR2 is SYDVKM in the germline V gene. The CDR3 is CASSGGVYSNQPQHF. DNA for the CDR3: TGTGCCAGCAGTGGGGGGGTATATAGCAATCAGCCCCAGCATTTT.

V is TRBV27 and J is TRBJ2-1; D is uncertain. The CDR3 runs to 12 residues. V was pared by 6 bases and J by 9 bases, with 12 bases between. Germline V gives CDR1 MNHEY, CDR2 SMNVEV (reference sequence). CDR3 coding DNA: TGTGCCAGCAGGCGAGGCAATGTTGAGCAGTTCTTC. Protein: CASRRGNVEQFF.